Ten or more counts support the clone carrying this T cell receptor (beta chain). Antigen: not known. This sample is drawn from a study of T cells in Graves' hyperthyroidism and ophthalmopathy. Based on clinical symptoms, serum thyroxine and TRAb, thyroid ultrasound and orbital computed tomography, diagnoses were reached. CDR1 is MNHEY and CDR2 is SVGEGT in the germline V gene. This CDR3 has 14 residues. The V gene lost 6 bases and the J gene lost 0 bases, with 11 bases spanning the gap. Study conclusions and caveats: Expanded thyroid clonotypes (above 0.001) were mostly also found in blood.

TCR beta CDR3 regions were amplified from RNA. Initially, a first-round RT-PCR of the TCR CDR3 employed the HTBI primer set. TCRdb recomputed calls from the multiplex PCR reads with MiXCR, one row per CDR3 protein. The sample shows roughly 500,000 distinct CDR3 sequences, roughly 46% of them seen only once. This receptor was obtained from an adult woman with Graves' disease, either hyperthyroidism or ophthalmopathy (not recorded which). The material sequenced was peripheral blood or thyroid tissue (not recorded which). The J gene is TRBJ1-2, the V gene TRBV6-2 or TRBV6-3; D uncertain. The CDR3 region has the DNA TGTGCCAGCAGACCATTTGTAGCTAACTATGGCTACACCTTC. This translates into CASRPFVANYGYTF.